Sequencing of this T cell receptor (beta chain) was carried out in a study of T cell clonality in common variable immunodeficiency. Study-level points and caveats: Reportedly, TCR beta sequences from common variable immunodeficiency showed fewer deletions and N-nucleotide insertions. Authors noted CVID clonality's cause needs subpopulation repertoire sequencing.

The protocol was immunoSEQ multiplex PCR, while the TCRdb copy is restricted to in-frame clones and leaves out a portion. Found here are roughly 14,000 clones, no singletons; the ten largest cover approximately 12%. Points on this clone: As yet, its antigen is unknown. Coverage ceases 3 residues before the CDR3 finishes, and the germline J gene fills in the end.

Of CVID subjects, approximately 14 were female and roughly 29 male, mean age approximately 41. The CDR3 runs to 17 residues. Germline V lookup: CDR1 MNHEY, CDR2 SVGEGT. The V and J ends lost 9 bases and 4 bases, in that order; junction bases with no gene match: 14. Sequenced input: peripheral blood mononuclear cells. The J gene is TRBJ2-3, the V gene TRBV6-2 or TRBV6-3; 12 positions match TRBD2. The origin of this receptor is a human donor with common variable immunodeficiency. The CDR3 bases that were read are TGTGCCAGTACCGAGAGGCAGACTAGCGGGGGATCAGATACG. Residues: CASTERQTSGGSDT. The entire CDR3 protein reads CASTERQTSGGSDTQYF.